These 19 T cell receptor beta chains came from one sample sequenced in a study of shared clonotypes between healthy human individuals. Sequencing used immunoSEQ multiplex PCR; TCRdb keeps in-frame clones, though not all of them. This sample carries hundreds of thousands of clones, 80% to 95% of them seen once, and the ten largest clones take more than 20%. CD45RO-negative cells were positively selected for CCR7, leaving out terminally differentiated effector memory CD45RA+ cells. The sequenced sample consisted of naive CD8+ T cells sorted from blood. Receptors were obtained from a man aged 25-45 years in good health.

In this sample, this clone turned up once. V usage is TRBV6-6 and J usage is TRBJ2-1; D remains ambiguous. The CDR3 consists of 16 residues. The germline V gene has CDR1 MNHNY and CDR2 SVGAGI (reference sequence). With 6 bases removed from V and 0 bases from J, the gap between germline ends came to 15 bases. The DNA for the CDR3 is TGTGCCAGCAGCCCCGAGACCCCGAGCTCCTACAATGAGCAGTTCTTC. Protein product: CASSPETPSSYNEQFF.

V and J are TRBV11-2 and TRBJ1-1; 7 nucleotides align to TRBD1. Trimming removed 5 bases from V and 0 bases from J; junction bases left unmatched: 18. The CDR3 loop spans 19 amino acids. Germline assignment: CDR1 SGHAT and CDR2 FQNNGV. The CDR3 is CASSRILYERDSLNTEAFF. CDR3 nucleotides: TGTGCCAGCAGCCGAATACTGTACGAACGGGACAGCCTGAACACTGAAGCTTTCTTT.

This rearrangement joins TRBV6-1 to TRBJ1-4; 11 bases are a match to TRBD1. CDR1 MNHNS and CDR2 SASEGT come from the germline V gene. V trimming: 4 bases; J trimming: 5 bases; junction bases outside the gene matches: 3. CDR3 length equals 15 residues. The CDR3 region has the DNA TGTGCCAGCAGTGGAGGGACAGGGGGGAATGAAAAACTGTTTTTT. As protein: CASSGGTGGNEKLFF.

The rearrangement links TRBV28 to TRBJ2-2; 8 bases fit TRBD1. Trimming removed 6 bases from V and 6 bases from J; junction bases left unmatched: 6. This CDR3 comprises 14 residues. The germline CDR1 and CDR2 sequences are MDHEN and SYDVKM. The CDR3 spells CASSWTGLAGELFF. The CDR3 region has the DNA TGTGCCAGCAGCTGGACAGGGTTGGCCGGGGAGCTGTTTTTT.

The rearrangement joins TRBV7-9 to TRBJ1-1; no reliable D call. Looked up from germline, CDR1 is SEHNR and CDR2 is FQNEAQ (reference sequence). The ends were cut back, 5 bases at V and 1 base at J, with 11 bases in the middle. The CDR3 has 14 residues. As DNA, the CDR3 is TGTGCCAGCAGCCTGCCCCCAGCGAACACTGAAGCTTTCTTT. The encoded protein is CASSLPPANTEAFF.

This chain links TRBV6-5 with TRBJ2-1; no definite D call. In germline, CDR1 is MNHEY, CDR2 SVGAGI. Trimming removed 2 bases at V and 10 bases at J, with 9 bases between. CDR3 size: 12 residues. The CDR3 DNA follows: TGTGCCAGCAGTTACACCTGGTCCGAGCAGTTCTTC. It yields the protein CASSYTWSEQFF.

The chain has TRBV18 and TRBJ1-2; no clear D gene. The CDR3 is 15 amino acids. V was shortened by 0 bases and J by 6 bases, with 14 bases between the two germline ends. Germline-derived CDR1 and CDR2 are KGHSH and LQKENI. DNA for the CDR3: TGTGCCAGCTCACCACCTTGGGGTACCCGGGATGGCTACACCTTC. Translation gives CASSPPWGTRDGYTF.

The J gene is TRBJ2-7, the V gene TRBV27, with TRBD2 matching 14 bases. This CDR3 comprises 15 residues. Trimming cost V 6 bases and J 13 bases; bases outside gene matches: 14. Germline loops: CDR1 MNHEY, CDR2 SMNVEV (reference sequence). The CDR3 nucleotides are TGTGCCAGCAGACCATCCGGGACTAGCGGGAGACTGGGTTACTTC. It codes for CASRPSGTSGRLGYF.

This clone occurred once. The chain uses TRBV18 and TRBJ2-5; 10 nucleotides agree with TRBD2. This CDR3 contains 16 residues. The V segment lost 3 bases and the J segment 3 bases; nucleotides outside the gene matches: 7. The germline gives CDR1 KGHSH, CDR2 LQKENI. In DNA form, the CDR3 reads TGTGCCAGCTCACCTTCTAGCGGGAGAACAAAAGAGACCCAGTACTTC. Translating gives CASSPSSGRTKETQYF.

A word on this clone: Other DNA sequences within the sample encode an identical CDR3. This chain links TRBV9 with TRBJ1-5; tentative D call: TRBD1 (6 bases). Trimming cost V 0 bases and J 4 bases, with 11 bases left between them. CDR1 is SGDLS, CDR2 YYNGEE, per germline. This CDR3 spans 15 amino acids. The CDR3 sequence is CASSVDGGLNQPQHF. For the CDR3, the DNA is TGTGCCAGCAGCGTAGATGGGGGGCTGAATCAGCCCCAGCATTTT. Using reference TRBV9 and TRBJ1-5 for the parts outside the CDR3, the full variable domain is DSGVTQTPKHLITATGQRVTLRCSPRSGDLSVYWYQQSLDQGLQFLIQYYNGEERAKGNILERFSAQQFPDLHSELNLSSLELGDSALYFCASSVDGGLNQPQHFGDGTRLSIL.

This clone came up once. The rearrangement uses TRBV4-1 and TRBJ2-1; 13 bases are a match to TRBD2. The CDR3 loop spans 17 amino acids. V dropped 2 bases and J dropped 5; count of bases not matched to a gene: 6. The germline gives CDR1 MGHRA, CDR2 YSYEKL. CDR3 in amino acids: CASSQLRTSGSNNEQFF. CDR3 DNA: TGCGCCAGCAGCCAATTAAGGACTAGCGGGAGCAACAATGAGCAGTTCTTC.

Notes on this clone: This sample includes further DNA sequences coding for the same CDR3. The V and J genes are TRBV27 and TRBJ2-1; D gene uncertain. Germline V lookup: CDR1 MNHEY, CDR2 SMNVEV (reference sequence). The CDR3 runs to 13 residues. Trimming cost V 5 bases and J 0 bases, with 5 bases left between them. The CDR3, as DNA: TGTGCCAGCAGTCGGAGCTCCTACAATGAGCAGTTCTTC. Protein sequence: CASSRSSYNEQFF.

V is TRBV14 and J is TRBJ2-7, with D perhaps matching TRBD2 (6 bases). The length of the CDR3 is 13 residues. With 2 bases removed from V and 5 bases from J, the gap between germline ends came to 10 bases. Germline assignment: CDR1 SGHDN and CDR2 FVKESK. The CDR3 here is CASSQTRGDEQYF. The DNA for the CDR3 is TGTGCCAGCAGCCAAACACGCGGGGACGAGCAGTACTTC.

J is TRBJ2-7 and V is TRBV10-2; tentatively, D is TRBD1 or TRBD2 (5 bases each). Trimming took 7 bases from V and 2 from J, leaving 12 bases between them. The CDR3 extends over 13 amino acids. Per germline, CDR1 WSHSY and CDR2 SAAADI. The CDR3 loop is CASKERGTYEQYF. DNA for the CDR3: TGCGCCAGCAAAGAGAGGGGAACCTACGAGCAGTACTTC.

The chain couples TRBV6-5 to TRBJ2-3; the match to TRBD2 covers 14 bases. V lost 6 bases, J lost 5 bases, and 4 bases stayed unmatched. The germline V gene encodes CDR1 MNHEY and CDR2 SVGAGI. This CDR3 region has 15 residues. The CDR3: CASSPGLAGVDTQYF. Here the CDR3 DNA reads TGTGCCAGCAGCCCGGGACTAGCGGGAGTAGATACGCAGTATTTT.

The chain joins TRBV25-1 to TRBJ2-7; 10 positions match TRBD2. This CDR3 contains 16 residues. Trimming cost V 2 bases and J 5 bases; bases outside gene matches: 9. From germline, CDR1 is MGHDK and CDR2 SYGVNS. In DNA form, the CDR3 reads TGTGCCAGCAGTGAAACTAGCGGGACAACGGCGGACGAGCAGTACTTC. Its translation: CASSETSGTTADEQYF.

This clone appeared once. The chain has TRBV28 and TRBJ1-5, with 10 bases fitting TRBD1. Trimming at V came to 5 bases and at J to 5 bases, leaving 9 bases not matched to a gene. The CDR3 extends over 16 amino acids. CDR1 is MDHEN and CDR2 is SYDVKM in the germline V gene. The CDR3, as DNA: TGTGCCAGCAGTACCTCTTGGGACAGGGGTGATCAGCCCCAGCATTTT. Its protein is CASSTSWDRGDQPQHF.

This rearrangement joins TRBV6-4 to TRBJ2-7; maybe TRBD1 (6 bases). The CDR3 has 16 amino acids. CDR1 and CDR2 (germline): MRHNA, SNTAGT. The V end was cut by 0 bases, the J end by 0 bases, with 12 bases between. The CDR3 sequence: CASSDSKGDISYEQYF. CDR3 DNA sequence: TGTGCCAGCAGTGACTCAAAAGGGGACATCTCCTACGAGCAGTACTTC.

On this clone itself: The same CDR3 arises from other DNA sequences in this sample as well. This chain links TRBV27 with TRBJ1-5; unclear D gene. The CDR3 contains 12 residues. From germline, CDR1 is MNHEY and CDR2 SMNVEV (reference sequence). V shed 3 bases and J shed 3 bases, with 3 bases lying between them. The CDR3 sequence is CASSFPNQPQHF. CDR3 bases: TGTGCCAGCAGTTTTCCCAATCAGCCCCAGCATTTT.